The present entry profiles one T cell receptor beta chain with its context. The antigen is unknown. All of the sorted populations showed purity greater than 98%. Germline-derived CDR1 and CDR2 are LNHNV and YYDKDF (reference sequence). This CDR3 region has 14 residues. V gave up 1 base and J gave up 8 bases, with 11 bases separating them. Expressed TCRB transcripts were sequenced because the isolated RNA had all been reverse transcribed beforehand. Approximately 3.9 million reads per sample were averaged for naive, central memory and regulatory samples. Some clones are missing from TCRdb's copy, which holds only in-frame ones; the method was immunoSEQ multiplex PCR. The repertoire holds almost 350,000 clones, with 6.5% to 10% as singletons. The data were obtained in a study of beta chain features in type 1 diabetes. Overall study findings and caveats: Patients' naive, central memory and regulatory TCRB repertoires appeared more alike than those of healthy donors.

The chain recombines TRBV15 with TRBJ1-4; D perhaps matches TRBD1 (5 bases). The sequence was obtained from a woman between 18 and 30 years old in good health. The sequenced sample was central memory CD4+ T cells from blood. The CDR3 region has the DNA TGTGCCACCAGCAGAGTACAGGCAATAGAAAAACTGTTTTTT. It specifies CATSRVQAIEKLFF. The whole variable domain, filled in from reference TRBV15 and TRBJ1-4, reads DAMVIQNPRYQVTQFGKPVTLSCSQTLNHNVMYWYQQKSSQAPKLLFHYYDKDFNNEADTPDNFQSRRPNTSFCFLDIRSPGLGDTAMYLCATSRVQAIEKLFFGSGTQLSVL.